This T cell receptor beta chain was identified during a study of cytotoxic CD8 clonotypes in ibrutinib-treated CLL. Points from the study as a whole: Sampling times, which were not matched between the groups, differed between sustained-remission patients and progressing patients. At ibrutinib response, clonality increased, and at progression it declined back toward baseline.

CDR3 length equals 12 residues. V was shortened by 1 base and J by 6 bases, with 5 bases between the two germline ends. Germline CDR1 MDHEN, CDR2 SYDVKM. This clone was recorded a few times. The antigen is not known. The planned depth of sequencing spanned 1 in 200,000 to 1 in 1 million T cells. The table came from immunoSEQ multiplex PCR; TCRdb's copy has only in-frame clones and leaves some out. The sample gives 68,000 or so clones, about two thirds of which show up once; more than 4.5% is in the top ten. Sequenced material: PBMCs, taken after 12 months of ibrutinib treatment. This rearrangement joins TRBV28 to TRBJ2-3; D remains ambiguous. The sequence derives from a human donor with chronic lymphocytic leukemia. The CDR3 DNA is TGTGCCAGCAGTTTATTTTCGGATACGCAGTATTTT. Its translation is CASSLFSDTQYF.